Reported below is one TCR beta chain. The data belong to a study of blood T cell repertoires in COVID-19. The table came from immunoSEQ multiplex PCR; TCRdb's copy has only in-frame clones and leaves some out. The data hold about 73,000 clones, with approximately 77% observed a single time. Germline V gives CDR1 KGHSH, CDR2 LQKENI. The CDR3 is 16 residues long. V lost 5 bases to trimming and J lost 3 bases; unmatched junction nucleotides: 11. The material sequenced was peripheral blood. This clonotype originated in a man in his sixties or seventies with COVID-19, enrolled during active disease. The gene calls are TRBV18 and TRBJ1-2; 8 bases align to TRBD1. CDR3 bases: TGTGCCAGCTCAGAGACCAGACAGGGGAACCACTATGGCTACACCTTC. It is translated as CASSETRQGNHYGYTF. The variable domain in full, with the rest retrieved from reference TRBV18 and TRBJ1-2, is NAGVMQNPRHLVRRRGQEARLRCSPMKGHSHVYWYRQLPEEGLKFMVYLQKENIIDESGMPKERFSAEFPKEGPSILRIQQVVRGDSAAYFCASSETRQGNHYGYTFGSGTRLTVV.